This T cell receptor beta chain stems from a study of T cells in Graves' hyperthyroidism and ophthalmopathy. Study context: Peripheral blood was obtained at initial diagnosis, preceding any treatment. Study results and limitations: A 13 V-J model separated ophthalmopathy from stable hyperthyroidism. Clonotypes that were expanded in thyroid above 0.001 mostly appeared in blood too.

Concerning this clonotype: Its antigen is unknown.

The CDR3 regions of TCR beta were amplified from RNA transcripts. With the HTBI primer set, the TCR CDR3 went through a first round of RT-PCR. MiXCR, applied by TCRdb to the multiplex PCR reads, yields one record per CDR3 protein. Found here are 400,000 or so distinct CDR3 sequences, more than 13% of them singletons; the top ten hold around 28%. Germline V gives CDR1 SGHKS, CDR2 YYEKEE (reference sequence). The CDR3 sequence is 16 residues long. Deletions cut 3 bases from V and 0 bases from J, with 12 bases between. The receptor was derived from a man between 50 and 59 years old with Graves' ophthalmopathy. The sample comprised blood. The rearrangement joins TRBV5-5 to TRBJ2-2; D might be TRBD1 (6 bases). CDR3 bases: TGTGCCAGCAGCTCCGCCGGGACACCGAACACCGGGGAGCTGTTTTTT. Its translation: CASSSAGTPNTGELFF.